This entry describes one T cell receptor beta chain. Antigen unknown. These data originate in a study of Ad26.COV2.S vaccination and SARS-CoV-2 variants. Study at large: Administration of Ad26.COV2.S was intramuscular, either once or twice 56 days apart.

Study-level points and caveats: Those who received vaccine or placebo ended up with similar non-spike TCR breadth.

Sample treatment: 15 to 20 received Ad26.COV2.S at low or high dose, single or two shots; about 5 received placebo; per-sample allocation not given. Following the first vaccine or placebo injection, samples were taken on day 63. Germline CDR1 is MNHEY and CDR2 is SMNVEV (reference sequence). J gave up 3 bases and V 4 bases, and 6 bases lay outside the gene matches. This CDR3 has 15 amino acids. Sequencing was performed with immunoSEQ multiplex PCR; in TCRdb, only in-frame clones are kept and a portion is missing. Seen here are more than 300,000 clones, about 86% observed once, and the top ten hold under 2%.

The sequence came from a person aged 18-65 years who received the Ad26.COV2.S COVID-19 vaccine or a placebo. The sample consisted of peripheral blood, taken in a trial of Ad26.COV2.S vaccine versus placebo. The J gene is TRBJ2-7, the V gene TRBV27, with 10 bases matching TRBD1. The CDR3 sequence: CASSSPGTGVYEQYF. The CDR3 nucleotides read TGTGCCAGCAGTTCCCCCGGGACAGGGGTCTACGAGCAGTACTTC.